This TCR beta chain is drawn from a study of cytomegalovirus exposure and HLA in healthy donors. CDR3 size: 16 residues. V shed 0 bases and J 8 bases; nucleotides not matched to a gene: 9. The germline V gene encodes CDR1 SGDLS and CDR2 YYNGEE. The primer mix had 60 Vbeta and 13 Jbeta primers. TCRdb's copy holds only in-frame clones and misses some; the assay was immunoSEQ multiplex PCR. In the table there are under 200,000 clones, approximately 80% of which are singletons. The sample consisted of PBMCs. The TCR comes from a man in his sixties in good health and CMV-seronegative. This sequence joins TRBV9 and TRBJ2-1, with TRBD2 matching 9 bases. CDR3 loop: CASSVDARGGWDEQFF. The CDR3, as DNA: TGTGCCAGCAGCGTAGACGCGCGGGGGGGCTGGGATGAGCAGTTCTTC.